The following is a T cell receptor beta chain sequence with its context. Method: immunoSEQ multiplex PCR; TCRdb's copy keeps in-frame clones and lacks some. This table has 110,000 to 150,000 clones, 94% appearing once. The sample belongs to a study of control samples from healthy donors and cancer patients. Germline V lookup: CDR1 SGHTA, CDR2 FQGNSA. V gave up 3 bases and J gave up 0 bases, with 11 bases separating them. This CDR3 region has 15 residues. This receptor was identified in a man aged 35 to 55 in good health. The rearrangement uses TRBV7-2 and TRBJ1-2, with D hard to call. Material for sequencing was blood. This chain's CDR3 is CASSLGGKANYGYTF. In DNA, the CDR3 is TGTGCCAGCAGCTTGGGAGGCAAAGCTAACTATGGCTACACCTTC.